Listed here is a single TCR beta chain. The sample is drawn from a study of T-cell reconstitution after alpha-beta-depleted transplantation in children. This sample's TCRbeta library carried unique molecular identifier barcodes. TCRdb reprocessed the PCR reads with MiXCR, giving one entry per CDR3 protein. The table lists about 610,000 distinct CDR3 sequences, 8% to 11% of them singletons. The sample in question was PBMCs from the stem cell graft donor, obtained from the stem cell graft. This TCR was recovered from a human donor who donated a stem cell graft to a child with acute myeloid leukemia.

DNA for the CDR3: TGTGCCAGCAGTGCCGGACTAGGAATGGGTGAGCAGTTCTTC. Protein product: CASSAGLGMGEQFF. The J gene is TRBJ2-1, the V gene TRBV6-1; 7 positions match TRBD2. The length of the CDR3 is 14 residues. Trimming removed 4 bases from V and 9 bases from J; junction bases left unmatched: 9. The germline V gene encodes CDR1 MNHNS and CDR2 SASEGT.